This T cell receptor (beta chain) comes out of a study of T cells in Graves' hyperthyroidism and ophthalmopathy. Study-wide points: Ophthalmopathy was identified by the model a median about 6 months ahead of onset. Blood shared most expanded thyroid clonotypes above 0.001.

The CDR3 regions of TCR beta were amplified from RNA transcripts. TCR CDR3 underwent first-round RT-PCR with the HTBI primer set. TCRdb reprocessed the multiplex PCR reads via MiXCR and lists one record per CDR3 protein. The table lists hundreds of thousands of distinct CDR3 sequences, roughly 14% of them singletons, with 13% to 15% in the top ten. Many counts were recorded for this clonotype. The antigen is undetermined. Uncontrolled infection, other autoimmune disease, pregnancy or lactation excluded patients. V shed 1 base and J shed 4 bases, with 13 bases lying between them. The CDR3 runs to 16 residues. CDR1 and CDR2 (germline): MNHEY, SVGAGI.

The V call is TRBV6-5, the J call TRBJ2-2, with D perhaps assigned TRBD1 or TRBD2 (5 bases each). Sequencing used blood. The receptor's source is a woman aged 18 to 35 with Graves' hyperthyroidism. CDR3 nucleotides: TGTGCCAGCAGTTACTTCGGACGGGGCCTCACCGGGGAGCTGTTTTTT. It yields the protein CASSYFGRGLTGELFF.